The following is a T cell receptor beta chain sequence with its context. What it recognizes is unknown. This record belongs to a study of shared clonotypes between healthy human individuals. Notes on the study in general: Sharing across four donors was highest in naive CD4 (approximately 5%) and lowest in memory CD8 (around 0.4%). The four-donor shared clonotypes exceeded non-shared clonotypes in generation probability, with non-shared ones scoring lower.

This CDR3 region has 11 residues. Trimming removed 8 bases at V and 5 bases at J, with 7 bases between. Germline values: CDR1 MNHEY, CDR2 SVGAGI. Only in-frame clones appear in the TCRdb table, and some are missing; sequencing was by immunoSEQ multiplex PCR. The sample has 1,100,000 or so clones; 75% to 80% are singletons. This sequence was found in a man in his late teens or twenties in good health. Some clones in this sample may be carry-over from other donors' samples. Material: memory CD4+ T cells from PBMCs. Described subset: CD45RA-negative fraction. The chain links TRBV6-5 to TRBJ1-5; D not certain. CDR3 amino acids: CASGPDQPQHF. The CDR3, as DNA: TGTGCCAGCGGCCCAGATCAGCCCCAGCATTTT.